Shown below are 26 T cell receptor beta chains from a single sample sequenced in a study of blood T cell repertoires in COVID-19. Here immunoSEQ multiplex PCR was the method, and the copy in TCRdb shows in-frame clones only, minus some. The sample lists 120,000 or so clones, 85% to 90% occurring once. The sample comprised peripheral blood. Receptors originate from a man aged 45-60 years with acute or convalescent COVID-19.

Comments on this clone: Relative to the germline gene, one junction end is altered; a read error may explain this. The CDR3 region is CASSLAASYEQYF. The CDR3 DNA is TGTGCCAGCAGCCTAGCGGCCTCCTACGAGCAGTACTTC. The chain carries TRBV7-9 and TRBJ2-7; 7 bases agree with TRBD2. The CDR3 is made up of 13 amino acids. Germline V gene lookup returns CDR1 SEHNR and CDR2 FQNEAQ (reference sequence). The entire variable domain, with the rest obtained from reference TRBV7-9 and TRBJ2-7, is as follows: DTGVSQNPRHKITKRGQNVTFRCDPISEHNRLYWYRQTLGQGPEFLTYFQNEAQLEKSRLLSDRFSAERPKGSFSTLEIQRTEQGDSAMYLCASSLAASYEQYFGPGTRLTVT.

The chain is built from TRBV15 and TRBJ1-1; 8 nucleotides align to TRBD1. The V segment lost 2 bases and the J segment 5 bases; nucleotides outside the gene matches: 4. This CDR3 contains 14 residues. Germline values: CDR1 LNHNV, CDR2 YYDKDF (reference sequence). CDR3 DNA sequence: TGTGCCACCAGCAGACAGGACAGGGCTACTGAAGCTTTCTTT. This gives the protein CATSRQDRATEAFF. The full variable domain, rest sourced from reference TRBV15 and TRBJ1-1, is DAMVIQNPRYQVTQFGKPVTLSCSQTLNHNVMYWYQQKSSQAPKLLFHYYDKDFNNEADTPDNFQSRRPNTSFCFLDIRSPGLGDTAMYLCATSRQDRATEAFFGQGTRLTVV.

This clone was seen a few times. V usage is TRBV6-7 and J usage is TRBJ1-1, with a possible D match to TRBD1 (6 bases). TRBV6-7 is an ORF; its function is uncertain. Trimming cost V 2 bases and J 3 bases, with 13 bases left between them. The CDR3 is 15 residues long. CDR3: CASSYPRPGDTEAFF. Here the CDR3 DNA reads TGTGCCAGCAGTTACCCCCGGCCAGGGGACACTGAAGCTTTCTTT.

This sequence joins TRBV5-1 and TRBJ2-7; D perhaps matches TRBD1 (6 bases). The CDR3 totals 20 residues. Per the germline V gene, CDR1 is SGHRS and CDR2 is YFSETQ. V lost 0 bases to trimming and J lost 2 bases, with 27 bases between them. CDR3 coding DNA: TGCGCCAGCAGCTTGGTTGGTGACCGTAACAGGGCAGGCGGGCCCTACGAGCAGTACTTC. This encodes CASSLVGDRNRAGGPYEQYF. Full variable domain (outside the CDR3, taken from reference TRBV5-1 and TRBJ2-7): KAGVTQTPRYLIKTRGQQVTLSCSPISGHRSVSWYQQTPGQGLQFLFEYFSETQRNKGNFPGRFSGRQFSNSRSEMNVSTLELGDSALYLCASSLVGDRNRAGGPYEQYFGPGTRLTVT.

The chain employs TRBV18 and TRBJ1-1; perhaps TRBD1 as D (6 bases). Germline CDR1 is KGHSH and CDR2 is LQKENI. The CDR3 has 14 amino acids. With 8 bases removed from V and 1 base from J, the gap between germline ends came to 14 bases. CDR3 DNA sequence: TGTGCCAGCGCGGGGGGCCCAGGGAACACTGAAGCTTTCTTT. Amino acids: CASAGGPGNTEAFF.

CDR3 in DNA: TGTGCCAGCAGCTGGGAAGCAGGGGGAAAAGCTTTCTTT. Translation: CASSWEAGGKAFF. The rearrangement links TRBV7-9 to TRBJ1-1; TRBD1 matches at 7 bases. Trimming cost V 4 bases and J 9 bases; bases outside gene matches: 8. The germline V gene encodes CDR1 SEHNR and CDR2 FQNEAQ (reference sequence). The CDR3 contains 13 residues.

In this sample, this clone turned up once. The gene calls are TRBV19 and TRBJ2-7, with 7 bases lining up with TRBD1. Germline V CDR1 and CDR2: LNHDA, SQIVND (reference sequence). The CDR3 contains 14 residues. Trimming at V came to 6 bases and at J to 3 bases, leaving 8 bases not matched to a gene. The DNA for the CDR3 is TGTGCCAGTAGCATAAACAGGGACAGCTACGAGCAGTACTTC. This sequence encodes CASSINRDSYEQYF.

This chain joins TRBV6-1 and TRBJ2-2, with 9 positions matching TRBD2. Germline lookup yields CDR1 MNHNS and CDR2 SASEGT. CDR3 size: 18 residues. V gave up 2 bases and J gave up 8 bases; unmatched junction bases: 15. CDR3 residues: CASSERQGWASGTGELFF. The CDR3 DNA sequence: TGTGCCAGCAGTGAACGACAGGGTTGGGCTAGCGGGACGGGGGAGCTGTTTTTT.

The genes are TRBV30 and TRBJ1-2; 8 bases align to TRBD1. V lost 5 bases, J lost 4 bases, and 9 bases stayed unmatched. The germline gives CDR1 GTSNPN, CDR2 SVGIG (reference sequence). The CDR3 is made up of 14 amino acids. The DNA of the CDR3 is TGTGCCTGGTGGCAGGACAGGGCCATCTATGGCTACACCTTC. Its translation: CAWWQDRAIYGYTF. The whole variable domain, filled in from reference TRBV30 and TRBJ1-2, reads SQTIHQWPATLVQPVGSPLSLECTVEGTSNPNLYWYRQAAGRGLQLLFYSVGIGQISSEVPQNLSASRPQDRQFILSSKKLLLSDSGFYLCAWWQDRAIYGYTFGSGTRLTVV.

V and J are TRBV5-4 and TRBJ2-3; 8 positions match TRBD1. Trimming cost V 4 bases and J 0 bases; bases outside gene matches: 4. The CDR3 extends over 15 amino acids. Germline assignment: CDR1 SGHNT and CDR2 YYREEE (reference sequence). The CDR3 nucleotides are TGTGCCAGCAGCAGAGACAGGGGAAGCACAGATACGCAGTATTTT. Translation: CASSRDRGSTDTQYF.

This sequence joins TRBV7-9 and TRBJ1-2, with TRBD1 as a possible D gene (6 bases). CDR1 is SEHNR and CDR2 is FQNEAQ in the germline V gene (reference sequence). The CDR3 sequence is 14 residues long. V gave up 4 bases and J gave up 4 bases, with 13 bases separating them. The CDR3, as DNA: TGTGCCAGCAGCTCCACAGGGATCGGCTATGGCTACACCTTC. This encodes CASSSTGIGYGYTF.

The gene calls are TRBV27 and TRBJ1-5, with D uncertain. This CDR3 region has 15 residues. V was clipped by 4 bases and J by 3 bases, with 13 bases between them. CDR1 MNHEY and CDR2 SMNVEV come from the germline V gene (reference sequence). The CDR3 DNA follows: TGTGCCAGCAGTTCGACACAGCTTACCAATCAGCCCCAGCATTTT. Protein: CASSSTQLTNQPQHF.

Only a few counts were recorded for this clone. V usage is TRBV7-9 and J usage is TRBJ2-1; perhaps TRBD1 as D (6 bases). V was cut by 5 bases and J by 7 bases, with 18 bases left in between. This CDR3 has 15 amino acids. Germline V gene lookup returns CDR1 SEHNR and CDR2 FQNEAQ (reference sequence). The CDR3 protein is CASSPLGTIGNEQFF. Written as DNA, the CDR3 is TGTGCCAGCAGCCCCCTCGGGACAATCGGGAATGAGCAGTTCTTC.

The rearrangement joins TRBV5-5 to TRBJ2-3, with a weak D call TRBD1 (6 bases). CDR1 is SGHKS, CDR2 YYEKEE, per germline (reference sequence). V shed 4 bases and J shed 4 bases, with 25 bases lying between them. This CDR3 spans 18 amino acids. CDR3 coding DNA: TGTGCCAGCAGCCGAACAGGGTTGGCCGCGGCCCGTCCAGATACGCAGTATTTT. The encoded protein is CASSRTGLAAARPDTQYF.

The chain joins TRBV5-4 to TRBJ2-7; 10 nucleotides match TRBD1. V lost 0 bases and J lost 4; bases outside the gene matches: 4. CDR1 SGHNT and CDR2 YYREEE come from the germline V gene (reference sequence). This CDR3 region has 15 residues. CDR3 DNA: TGTGCCAGCAGCTTGGACGGGACAGGGGTGTACGAGCAGTACTTC. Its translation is CASSLDGTGVYEQYF.

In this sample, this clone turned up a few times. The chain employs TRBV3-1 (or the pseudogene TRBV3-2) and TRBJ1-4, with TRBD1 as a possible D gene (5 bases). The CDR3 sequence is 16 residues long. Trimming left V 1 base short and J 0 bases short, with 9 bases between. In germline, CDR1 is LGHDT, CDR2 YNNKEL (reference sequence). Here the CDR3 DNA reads TGTGCCAGCAGCCAAGGACAGCGTGCAACTAATGAAAAACTGTTTTTT. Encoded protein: CASSQGQRATNEKLFF.

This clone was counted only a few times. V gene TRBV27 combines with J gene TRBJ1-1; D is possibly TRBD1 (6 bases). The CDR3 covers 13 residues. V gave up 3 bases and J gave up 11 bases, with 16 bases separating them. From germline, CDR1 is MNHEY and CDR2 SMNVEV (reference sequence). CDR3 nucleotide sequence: TGTGCCAGCAGTTTCCAAACAGGGCAGAAGGCTTTCTTT. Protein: CASSFQTGQKAFF.

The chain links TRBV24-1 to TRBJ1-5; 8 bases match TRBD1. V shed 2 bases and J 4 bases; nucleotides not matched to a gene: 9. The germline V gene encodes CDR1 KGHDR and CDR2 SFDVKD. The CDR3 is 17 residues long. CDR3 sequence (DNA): TGTGCCACCAGTGATTCGCGGACAGGGCCGGTGAATCAGCCCCAGCATTTT. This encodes CATSDSRTGPVNQPQHF.

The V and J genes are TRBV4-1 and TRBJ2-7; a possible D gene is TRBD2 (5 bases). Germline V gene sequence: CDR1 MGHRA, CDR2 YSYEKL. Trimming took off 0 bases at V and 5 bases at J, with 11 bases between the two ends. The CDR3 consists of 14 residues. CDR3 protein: CASSQDAGYDEQYF. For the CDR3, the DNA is TGCGCCAGCAGCCAAGATGCGGGTTACGACGAGCAGTACTTC.

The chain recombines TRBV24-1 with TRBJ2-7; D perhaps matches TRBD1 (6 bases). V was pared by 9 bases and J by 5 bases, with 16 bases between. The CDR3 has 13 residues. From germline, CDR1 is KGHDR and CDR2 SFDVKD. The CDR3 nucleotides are TGTGCCACCGGGACGAGGAAGGGGGACGAGCAGTACTTC. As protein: CATGTRKGDEQYF.

CDR3 DNA: TGTGCCAGCAGCGTAGCTGGGAGCTCTGGAAACACCATATATTTT. It is translated as CASSVAGSSGNTIYF. The rearrangement links TRBV9 to TRBJ1-3; D unresolved. Looked up from germline, CDR1 is SGDLS and CDR2 is YYNGEE. V lost 0 bases and J lost 0, with 7 bases in between. The CDR3 extends over 15 amino acids. The whole variable domain, remainder taken from reference TRBV9 and TRBJ1-3, is DSGVTQTPKHLITATGQRVTLRCSPRSGDLSVYWYQQSLDQGLQFLIQYYNGEERAKGNILERFSAQQFPDLHSELNLSSLELGDSALYFCASSVAGSSGNTIYFGEGSWLTVV.

CDR3 DNA sequence: TGTGCCAGCAGCTCACAGGGTCAAAGTGGAGGCTACACCTTC. The encoded protein is CASSSQGQSGGYTF. V usage is TRBV6-5 and J usage is TRBJ1-2; possibly TRBD1 for D (6 bases). V was trimmed by 6 bases and J by 8 bases, leaving 19 bases between them. From germline, CDR1 is MNHEY and CDR2 SVGAGI. The CDR3 has 14 amino acids.

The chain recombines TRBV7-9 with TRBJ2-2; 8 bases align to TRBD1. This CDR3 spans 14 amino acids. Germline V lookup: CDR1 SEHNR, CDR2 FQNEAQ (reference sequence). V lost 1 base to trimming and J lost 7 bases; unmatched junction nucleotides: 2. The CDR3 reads CASSLGQGIGELFF. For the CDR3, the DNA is TGTGCCAGCAGCTTAGGACAGGGGATCGGGGAGCTGTTTTTT.

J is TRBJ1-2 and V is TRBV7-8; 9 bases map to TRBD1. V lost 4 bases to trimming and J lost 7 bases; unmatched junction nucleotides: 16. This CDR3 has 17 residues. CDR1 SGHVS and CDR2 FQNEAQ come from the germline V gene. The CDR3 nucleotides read TGTGCCAGCAGCTCAGCGGGTCGTACAGGGGGCGCCTCTGGCTACACCTTC. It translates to CASSSAGRTGGASGYTF.

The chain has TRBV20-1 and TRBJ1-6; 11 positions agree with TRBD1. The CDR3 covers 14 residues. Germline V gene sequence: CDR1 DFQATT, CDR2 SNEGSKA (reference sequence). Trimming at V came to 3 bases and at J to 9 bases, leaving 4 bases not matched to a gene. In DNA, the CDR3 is TGCAGTGCTAGTACCGGGACAGGGGGTTCACCCCTCCACTTT. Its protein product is CSASTGTGGSPLHF.

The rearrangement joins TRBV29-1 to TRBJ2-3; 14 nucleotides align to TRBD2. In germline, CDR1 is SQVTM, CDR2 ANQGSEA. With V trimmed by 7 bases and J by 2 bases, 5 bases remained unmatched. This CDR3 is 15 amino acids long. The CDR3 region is CSAPGLAGATDTQYF. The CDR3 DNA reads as TGCAGCGCCCCGGGACTAGCGGGAGCCACAGATACGCAGTATTTT.